This T cell receptor (beta chain) was recorded in a study of neurological immune-mediated disorders. Study-wide points: The repertoires of 18 of 34 multiple sclerosis patients were placed by phylogenetic grouping in a single related-CDR3 cluster, which may be a signature.

TCRdb called the 5' RACE reads again in MiXCR, with one record for every CDR3 protein. The sample consists of about 80,000 distinct CDR3 sequences, over 4.5% of them appearing once. Time point given: longitudinal time-point 2. Trimming removed 4 bases from V and 2 bases from J, with 12 bases in between. The CDR3 contains 14 residues. CDR1 is SGHRS, CDR2 YFSETQ, per germline. This clonotype appeared many times. Its antigen is unidentified. Specimen: PBMCs. The TCR sequence derives from a woman between 55 and 75 years old with multiple sclerosis. The rearrangement joins TRBV5-1 to TRBJ2-5; the D gene is possibly TRBD1 (6 bases). In nucleotides, the CDR3 is TGCGCCAGCAGCCAAGGGACAAAACAAGAGACCCAGTACTTC. It codes for CASSQGTKQETQYF.